Presented here are 3 T cell receptor beta chains from one specimen sequenced in a study of OX40 agonist ivuxolimab in advanced cancers. Assay used: immunoSEQ multiplex PCR; TCRdb lists only in-frame clones, some missing. Altogether tens of thousands of clones are present, about 80% being singletons, with the ten largest covering roughly 1.4%. The sequencing used CD4+ or CD8+ T cells sorted from blood, collected in a trial of the OX40 agonist ivuxolimab. The receptors were gathered from an adult with an advanced solid tumor such as melanoma, head and neck, liver or kidney cancer.

This clone was seen only a few times. The chain employs TRBV5-4 and TRBJ2-5; 7 bases agree with TRBD2. The germline CDR1 and CDR2 sequences are SGHNT and YYREEE (reference sequence). This CDR3 has 14 residues. Losses at the gene ends were 3 bases for V and 7 bases for J; bases not matched to a gene: 9. The CDR3 spells CASSSDAGVGTQYF. The DNA for the CDR3 is TGTGCCAGCAGCTCGGACGCGGGGGTGGGGACCCAGTACTTC.

The chain combines TRBV9 with TRBJ1-1, with TRBD1 matching over 8 bases. V lost 3 bases and J lost 0; bases outside the gene matches: 4. This CDR3 is 15 amino acids long. The germline CDR1 and CDR2 sequences are SGDLS and YYNGEE. CDR3: CASSGQGNLNTEAFF. The CDR3 nucleotides read TGTGCCAGCAGCGGACAGGGGAACTTGAACACTGAAGCTTTCTTT. Using reference TRBV9 and TRBJ1-1 for the parts outside the CDR3, the full variable domain is DSGVTQTPKHLITATGQRVTLRCSPRSGDLSVYWYQQSLDQGLQFLIQYYNGEERAKGNILERFSAQQFPDLHSELNLSSLELGDSALYFCASSGQGNLNTEAFFGQGTRLTVV.

The chain recombines TRBV28 with TRBJ1-1; possibly TRBD1 for D (6 bases). V shed 5 bases and J shed 5 bases, with 18 bases lying between them. The CDR3 has 15 residues. In germline, CDR1 is MDHEN, CDR2 SYDVKM. CDR3: CASSIGGALSTEAFF. The CDR3 DNA reads as TGTGCCAGCAGTATCGGGGGCGCTTTGAGTACTGAAGCTTTCTTT.